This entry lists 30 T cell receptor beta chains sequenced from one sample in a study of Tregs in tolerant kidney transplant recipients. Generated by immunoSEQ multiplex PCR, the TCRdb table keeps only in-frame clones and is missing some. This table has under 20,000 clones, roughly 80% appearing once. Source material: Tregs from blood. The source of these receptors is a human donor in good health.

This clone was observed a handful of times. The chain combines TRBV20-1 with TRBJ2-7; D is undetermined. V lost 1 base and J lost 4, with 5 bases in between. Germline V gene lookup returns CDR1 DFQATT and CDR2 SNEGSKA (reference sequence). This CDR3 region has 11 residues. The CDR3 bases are TGCAGTGCTAGAGGCGTTTACGAGCAGTACTTC. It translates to CSARGVYEQYF.

The CDR3 DNA sequence: TGCGCCAGCAGCCAAGAATTGGGGTTCGTGGGGAACATTCAGTACTTC. It codes for CASSQELGFVGNIQYF. V and J are TRBV4-3 and TRBJ2-4, with D unclear. Trimming took off 0 bases at V and 7 bases at J, with 16 bases between the two ends. The CDR3 contains 16 residues. Per germline, CDR1 LGHNA and CDR2 YSLEER.

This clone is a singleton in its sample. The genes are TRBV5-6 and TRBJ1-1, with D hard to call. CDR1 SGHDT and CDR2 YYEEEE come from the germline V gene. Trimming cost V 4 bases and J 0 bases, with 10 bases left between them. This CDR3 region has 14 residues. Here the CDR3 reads CASSRDLLNTEAFF. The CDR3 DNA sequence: TGTGCCAGCAGCCGAGACCTCTTGAACACTGAAGCTTTCTTT.

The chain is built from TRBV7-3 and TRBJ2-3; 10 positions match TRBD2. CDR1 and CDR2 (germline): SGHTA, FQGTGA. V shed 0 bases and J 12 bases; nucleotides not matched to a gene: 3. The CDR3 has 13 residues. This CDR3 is CASSLTERGGQYF. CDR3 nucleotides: TGTGCCAGCAGCTTAACGGAGCGGGGGGGCCAGTATTTT.

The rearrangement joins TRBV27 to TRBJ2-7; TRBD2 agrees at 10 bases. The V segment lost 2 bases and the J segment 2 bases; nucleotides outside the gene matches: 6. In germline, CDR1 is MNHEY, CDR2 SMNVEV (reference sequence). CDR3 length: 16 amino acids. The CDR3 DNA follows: TGTGCCAGCAGTTTAGGTACTAGCGGGAACCCCTACGAGCAGTACTTC. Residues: CASSLGTSGNPYEQYF.

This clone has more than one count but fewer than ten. The CDR3 region is CASSRRVGTDTQYF. CDR3 nucleotide sequence: TGTGCCAGCAGCCGCAGGGTAGGCACAGATACGCAGTATTTT. V usage is TRBV7-6 and J usage is TRBJ2-3, with D perhaps matching TRBD1 (5 bases). Germline V gene data show CDR1 as SGHVS and CDR2 as FNYEAQ. The CDR3 spans 14 residues. V lost 5 bases and J 1 base, leaving 10 bases between the germline ends.

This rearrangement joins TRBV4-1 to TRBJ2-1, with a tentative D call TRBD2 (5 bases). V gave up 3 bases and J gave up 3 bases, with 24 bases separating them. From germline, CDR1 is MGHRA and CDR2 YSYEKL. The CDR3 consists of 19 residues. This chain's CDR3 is CASSHRPRLAGRIYNEQFF. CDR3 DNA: TGCGCCAGCAGCCATCGGCCGCGACTCGCGGGTCGGATCTACAATGAGCAGTTCTTC.

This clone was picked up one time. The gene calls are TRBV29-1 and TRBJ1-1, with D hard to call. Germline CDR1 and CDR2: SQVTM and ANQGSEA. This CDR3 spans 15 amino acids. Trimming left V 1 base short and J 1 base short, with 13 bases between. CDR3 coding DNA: TGCAGCGTTGAAGTCACCCCCGCGGCGAACACTGAAGCTTTCTTT. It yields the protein CSVEVTPAANTEAFF.

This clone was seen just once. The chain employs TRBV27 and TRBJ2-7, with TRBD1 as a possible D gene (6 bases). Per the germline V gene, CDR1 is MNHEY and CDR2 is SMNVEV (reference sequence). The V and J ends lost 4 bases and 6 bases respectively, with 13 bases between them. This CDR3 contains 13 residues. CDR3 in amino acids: CASSSYSGAEQYF. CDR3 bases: TGTGCCAGCAGTTCCTACTCAGGGGCCGAGCAGTACTTC.

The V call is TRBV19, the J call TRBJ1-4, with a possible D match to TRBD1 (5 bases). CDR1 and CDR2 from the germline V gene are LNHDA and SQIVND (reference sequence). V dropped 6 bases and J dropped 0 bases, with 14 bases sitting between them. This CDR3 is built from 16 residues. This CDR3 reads CASRARVLATNEKLFF. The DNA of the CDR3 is TGTGCCAGTAGGGCCAGGGTCCTTGCAACTAATGAAAAACTGTTTTTT.

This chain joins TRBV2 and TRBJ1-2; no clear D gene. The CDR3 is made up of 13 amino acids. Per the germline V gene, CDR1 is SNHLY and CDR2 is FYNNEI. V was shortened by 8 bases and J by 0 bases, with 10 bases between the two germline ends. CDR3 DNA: TGTGCCAGCGAAGGGTTTACTAACTATGGCTACACCTTC. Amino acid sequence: CASEGFTNYGYTF.

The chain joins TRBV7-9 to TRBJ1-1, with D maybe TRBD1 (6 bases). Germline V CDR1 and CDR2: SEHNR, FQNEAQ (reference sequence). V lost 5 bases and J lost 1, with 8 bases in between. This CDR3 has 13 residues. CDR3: CASSNRENTEAFF. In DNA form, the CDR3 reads TGTGCCAGCAGCAACAGGGAGAACACTGAAGCTTTCTTT.

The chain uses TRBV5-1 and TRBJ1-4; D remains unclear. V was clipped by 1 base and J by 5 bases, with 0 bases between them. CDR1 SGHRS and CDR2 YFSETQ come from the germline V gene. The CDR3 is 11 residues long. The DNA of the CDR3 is TGCGCCAGCAGCTTGAATGAAAAACTGTTTTTT. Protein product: CASSLNEKLFF.

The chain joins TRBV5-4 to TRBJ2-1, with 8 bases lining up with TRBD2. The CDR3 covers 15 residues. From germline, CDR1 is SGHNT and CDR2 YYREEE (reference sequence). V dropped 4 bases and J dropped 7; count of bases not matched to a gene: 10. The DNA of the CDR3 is TGTGCCAGCAGCACGGAGGCGGGGGGCCCAAATGAGCAGTTCTTC. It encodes CASSTEAGGPNEQFF.

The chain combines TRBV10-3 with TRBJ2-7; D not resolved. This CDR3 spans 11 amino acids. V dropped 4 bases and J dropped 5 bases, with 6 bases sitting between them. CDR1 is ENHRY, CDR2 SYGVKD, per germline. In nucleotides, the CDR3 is TGTGCCATCAGTGCCCGGGACGAGCAGTACTTC. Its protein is CAISARDEQYF.

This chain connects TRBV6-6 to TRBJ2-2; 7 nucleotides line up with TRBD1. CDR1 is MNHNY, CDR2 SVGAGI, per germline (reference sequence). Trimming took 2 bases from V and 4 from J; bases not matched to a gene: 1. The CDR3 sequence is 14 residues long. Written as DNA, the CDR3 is TGTGCCAGCAGTTACGGGACAGCCACCGGGGAGCTGTTTTTT. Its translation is CASSYGTATGELFF.

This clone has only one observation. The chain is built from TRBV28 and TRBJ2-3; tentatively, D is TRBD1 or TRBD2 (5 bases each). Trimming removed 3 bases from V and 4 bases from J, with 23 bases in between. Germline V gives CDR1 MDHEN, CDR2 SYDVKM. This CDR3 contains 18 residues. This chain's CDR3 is CASSFLGRATVGADTQYF. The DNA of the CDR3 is TGTGCCAGCAGTTTCCTAGGGCGGGCGACAGTCGGGGCAGATACGCAGTATTTT. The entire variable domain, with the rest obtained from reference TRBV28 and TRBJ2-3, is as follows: DVKVTQSSRYLVKRTGEKVFLECVQDMDHENMFWYRQDPGLGLRLIYFSYDVKMKEKGDIPEGYSVSREKKERFSLILESASTNQTSMYLCASSFLGRATVGADTQYFGPGTRLTVL.

The CDR3 nucleotides are TGTGCCATCAGTGAGTTCGGGACAGGGTCCTACGAGCAGTACTTC. Translation: CAISEFGTGSYEQYF. The chain employs TRBV10-3 and TRBJ2-7; the match to TRBD1 covers 9 bases. Germline values: CDR1 ENHRY, CDR2 SYGVKD. V gave up 1 base and J gave up 1 base; unmatched junction bases: 2. The CDR3 runs 15 residues.

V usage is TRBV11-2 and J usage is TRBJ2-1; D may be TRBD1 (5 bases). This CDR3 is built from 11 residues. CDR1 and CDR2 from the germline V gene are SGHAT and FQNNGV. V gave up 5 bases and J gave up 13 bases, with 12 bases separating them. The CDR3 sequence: CASSDDRPQFF. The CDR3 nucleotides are TGTGCCAGCAGCGACGACAGACCACAGTTCTTC.

The CDR3 sequence: CASSPGQGANTGELFF. CDR3 DNA sequence: TGTGCCAGTAGCCCCGGTCAGGGGGCGAACACCGGGGAGCTGTTTTTT. The rearrangement joins TRBV19 to TRBJ2-2, with TRBD1 matching 7 bases. In germline, CDR1 is LNHDA, CDR2 SQIVND (reference sequence). The CDR3 sequence is 16 residues long. V was pared by 6 bases and J by 0 bases, with 7 bases of the junction left unmatched.

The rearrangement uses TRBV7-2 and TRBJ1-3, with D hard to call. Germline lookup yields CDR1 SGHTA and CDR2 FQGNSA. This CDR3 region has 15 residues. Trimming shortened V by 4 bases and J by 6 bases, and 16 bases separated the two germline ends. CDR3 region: CASSSLGRRENTIYF. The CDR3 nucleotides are TGTGCCAGCAGCTCCCTTGGGAGGAGGGAAAACACCATATATTTT. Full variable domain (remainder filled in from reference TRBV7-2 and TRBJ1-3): GAGVSQSPSNKVTEKGKDVELRCDPISGHTALYWYRQSLGQGLEFLIYFQGNSAPDKSGLPSDRFSAERTGGSVSTLTIQRTQQEDSAVYLCASSSLGRRENTIYFGEGSWLTVV.

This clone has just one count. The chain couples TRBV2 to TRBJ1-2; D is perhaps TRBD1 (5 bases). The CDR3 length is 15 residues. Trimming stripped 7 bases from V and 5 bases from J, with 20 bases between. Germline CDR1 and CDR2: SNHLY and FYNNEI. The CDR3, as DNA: TGTGCCAGCAATGCCCCAAGGGGCCTTAGGTATGGCTACACCTTC. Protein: CASNAPRGLRYGYTF. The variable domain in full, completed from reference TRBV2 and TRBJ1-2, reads EPEVTQTPSHQVTQMGQEVILRCVPISNHLYFYWYRQILGQKVEFLVSFYNNEISEKSEIFDDQFSVERPDGSNFTLKIRSTKLEDSAMYFCASNAPRGLRYGYTFGSGTRLTVV.

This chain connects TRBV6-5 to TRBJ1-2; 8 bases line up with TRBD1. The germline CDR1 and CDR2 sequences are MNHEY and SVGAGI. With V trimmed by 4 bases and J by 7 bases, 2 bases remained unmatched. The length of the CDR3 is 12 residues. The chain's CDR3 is CASSFGQGGYTF. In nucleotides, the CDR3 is TGTGCCAGCAGTTTTGGACAGGGTGGCTACACCTTC.

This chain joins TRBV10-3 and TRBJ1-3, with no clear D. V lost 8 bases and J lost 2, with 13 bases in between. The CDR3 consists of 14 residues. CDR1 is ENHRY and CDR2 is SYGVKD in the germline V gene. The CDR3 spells CAISKAAAGNTIYF. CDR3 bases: TGTGCCATCTCTAAGGCGGCAGCTGGAAACACCATATATTTT.

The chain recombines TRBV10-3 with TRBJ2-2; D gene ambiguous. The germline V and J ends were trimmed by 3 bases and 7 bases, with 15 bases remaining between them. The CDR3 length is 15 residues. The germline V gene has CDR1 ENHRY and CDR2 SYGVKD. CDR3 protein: CAISEPGRSGGELFF. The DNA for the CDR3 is TGTGCCATCAGTGAACCGGGCCGATCGGGCGGGGAGCTGTTTTTT.

The CDR3 is CASSPSGGPQGEQYF. The CDR3 DNA sequence: TGTGCCAGCTCTCCGTCAGGGGGTCCCCAGGGGGAGCAGTACTTC. This rearrangement joins TRBV18 to TRBJ2-7, with 7 nucleotides matching TRBD1. There are 15 residues in the CDR3. Germline V gene data show CDR1 as KGHSH and CDR2 as LQKENI. The junction had 15 bases not matched to a gene; V was cut back by 6 bases and J by 7 bases.

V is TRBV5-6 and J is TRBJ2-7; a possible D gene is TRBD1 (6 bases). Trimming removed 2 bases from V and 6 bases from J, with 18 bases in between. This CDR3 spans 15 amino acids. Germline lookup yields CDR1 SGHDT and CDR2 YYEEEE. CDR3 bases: TGTGCCAGCAGCTTTAGCAGGGGCCTCGCACGCGAGCAGTACTTC. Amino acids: CASSFSRGLAREQYF.

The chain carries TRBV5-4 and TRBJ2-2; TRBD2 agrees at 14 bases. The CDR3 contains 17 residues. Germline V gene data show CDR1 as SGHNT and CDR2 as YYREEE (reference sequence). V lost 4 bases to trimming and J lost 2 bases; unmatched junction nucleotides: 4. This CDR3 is CASSTGLAGGNTGELFF. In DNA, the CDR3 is TGTGCCAGCAGCACCGGACTAGCGGGAGGAAACACCGGGGAGCTGTTTTTT.

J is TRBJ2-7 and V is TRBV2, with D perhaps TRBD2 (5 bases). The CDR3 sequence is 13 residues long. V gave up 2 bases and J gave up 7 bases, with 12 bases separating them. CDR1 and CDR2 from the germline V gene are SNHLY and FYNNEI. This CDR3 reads CASSEIPGLEQYF. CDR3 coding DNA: TGTGCCAGCAGTGAAATCCCTGGACTTGAGCAGTACTTC.

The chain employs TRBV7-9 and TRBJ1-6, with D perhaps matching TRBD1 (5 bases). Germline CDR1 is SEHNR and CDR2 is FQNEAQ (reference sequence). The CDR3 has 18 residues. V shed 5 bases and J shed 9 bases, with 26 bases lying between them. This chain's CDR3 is CASSTNPTHRSSGSPLHF. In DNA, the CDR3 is TGTGCCAGCAGCACGAACCCTACACACAGGTCGAGTGGTTCACCCCTCCACTTT. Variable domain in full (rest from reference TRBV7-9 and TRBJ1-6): DTGVSQNPRHKITKRGQNVTFRCDPISEHNRLYWYRQTLGQGPEFLTYFQNEAQLEKSRLLSDRFSAERPKGSFSTLEIQRTEQGDSAMYLCASSTNPTHRSSGSPLHFGNGTRLTVT.